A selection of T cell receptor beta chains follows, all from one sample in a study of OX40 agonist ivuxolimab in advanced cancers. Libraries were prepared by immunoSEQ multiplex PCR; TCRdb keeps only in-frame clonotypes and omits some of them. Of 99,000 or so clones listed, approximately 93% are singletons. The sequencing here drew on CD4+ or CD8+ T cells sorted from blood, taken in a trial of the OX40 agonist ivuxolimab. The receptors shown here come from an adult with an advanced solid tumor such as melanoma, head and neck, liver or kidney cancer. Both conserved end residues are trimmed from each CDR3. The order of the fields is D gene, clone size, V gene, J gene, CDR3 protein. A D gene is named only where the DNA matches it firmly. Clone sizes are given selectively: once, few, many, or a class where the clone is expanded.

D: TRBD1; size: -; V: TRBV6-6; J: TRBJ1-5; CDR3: ASSYRQGFNQPQH
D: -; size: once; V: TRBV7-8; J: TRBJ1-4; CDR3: ASSSSGGEKLF
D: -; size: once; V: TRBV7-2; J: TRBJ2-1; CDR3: ASSPGRASYNEQF
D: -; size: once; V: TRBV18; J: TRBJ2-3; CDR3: ASSLFPRDTQY
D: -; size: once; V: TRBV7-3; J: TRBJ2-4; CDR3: ASSRRLVAKNIQY
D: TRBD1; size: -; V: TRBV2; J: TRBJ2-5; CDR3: ASSDYRGETQY
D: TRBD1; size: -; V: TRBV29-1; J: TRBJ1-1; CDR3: SVADRPGNTEAF
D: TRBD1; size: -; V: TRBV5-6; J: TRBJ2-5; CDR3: ASSPVGQGFQETQY
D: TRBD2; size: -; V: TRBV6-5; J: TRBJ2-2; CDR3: ASSYSLAGVSGELF
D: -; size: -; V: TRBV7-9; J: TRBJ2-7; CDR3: ASSLAGPYEQY
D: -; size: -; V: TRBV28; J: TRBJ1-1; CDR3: AAQALGQLVPNTEAF
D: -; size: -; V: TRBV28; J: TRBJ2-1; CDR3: ASSWGINEQF
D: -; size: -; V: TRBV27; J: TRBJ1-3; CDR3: ASREGSGNTIY
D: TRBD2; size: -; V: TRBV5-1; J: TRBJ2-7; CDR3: ASGNQGLAGSYEQY
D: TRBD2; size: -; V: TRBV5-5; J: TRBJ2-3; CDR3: ASSLGGLAGTDTQY
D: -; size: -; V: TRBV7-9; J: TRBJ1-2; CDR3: ALPLAEWYGYT
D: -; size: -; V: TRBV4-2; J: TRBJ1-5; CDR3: ASSQWGAPQPQH
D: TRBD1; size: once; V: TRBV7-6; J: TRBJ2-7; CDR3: ASSYPGTGGADEQY
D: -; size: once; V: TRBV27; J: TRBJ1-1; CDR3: ASRAMGARAF
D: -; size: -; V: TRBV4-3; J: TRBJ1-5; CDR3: ASSQDIGGLQPQH
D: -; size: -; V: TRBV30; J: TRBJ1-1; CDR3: AWTVGATDTEAF
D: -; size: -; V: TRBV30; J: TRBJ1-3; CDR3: AWSFGGLSGNTIY